This TCR beta chain was observed in a study of blood T cells in healthy people across ages (dated by TCRdb to between 2015 and 2016). With regard to the full study: In model experiments, roughly one uniquely barcoded TCR beta cDNA molecule per two T cells was captured by template switching. Using the same blood draw, the study looked at two additional independent replicas of 1 million unique cDNA reads for two donors, one aged 18 to 30 and the other aged 80 or older. To track age-related changes in TCR beta repertoire diversity, the study relied on deep sequencing normalized with unique cDNA molecular identifiers. The donors were divided into four age groups: young (average around 17 years), middle-aged (around 41), aged (approximately 62) and long-lived (nearly 85). To avoid experimental bias, donors of different ages were randomly spread across the sequencing lanes. Paper-wide results and their limitations: As age increased, observed TCR beta diversity per million T cells dropped in a roughly linear way, and a significant reduction was already evident by age 40. Estimates of total diversity from one million sequenced T cells were regarded as lower bounds and underestimates. Because the CMV infection status of the donors was unknown, age-related changes in expanded clonotypes may potentially have been confounded. Since profiling was done on bulk unsorted PBMCs, naive and antigen-experienced compartments could not be conclusively compared. The long-lived group showed more naive CD4+ T cells, fewer expanded clones and increased TCR diversity than the aged group, suggesting age selection. The percentage of naive T cells measured by flow cytometry correlated strongly with observed TCR beta diversity.

In this sample, this clonotype turned up a few times. What antigen it recognizes has not been identified. Per-base qualities were not stored, and no clone one base away is much larger. CDR1 and CDR2, looked up from the germline V gene, are MGHRA and YSYEKL. Counted from cysteine to phenylalanine, this CDR3 has 15 amino acids. The only DNA kept is the CDR3, 45 bases in frame from the first base. V is shortened by 5 bases, J by 0 bases, and the region joining them spans 13 bases. The library was prepared using 5' RACE. Sequenced on an Illumina HiSeq 2500. A second PCR of roughly 7 to 12 cycles was performed with a sample-barcoded 5' primer and a J-beta primer mix. A template-switch 5' adaptor carrying 12 random nucleotides introduced a unique molecular identifier onto each TCR beta cDNA molecule. At least 2.5 million CDR3-containing paired-end reads were obtained from each sample. The Mint cDNA synthesis kit, primed by a TRBC-specific oligonucleotide, was used to synthesize first-strand cDNA from all RNA. Following uracil-DNA glycosylase treatment, all cDNA underwent a first 18-cycle PCR with the universal primers M1SS and BC2_uni_R. The original pipeline was this. For normalization, 1 million high-quality reads, each with a distinct molecular identifier, were randomly selected from each sample. Reads with shared molecular identifiers were discarded instead of being binned into consensus sequences. MiTCR, run with a Q25 quality threshold and the strictest error-elimination algorithm, handled CDR3 identification, clonotype clustering and error correction. A nonparametric unseen species model with Euler transformation was used to estimate lower-bound total TCR beta diversity. TCRdb handled the public reads itself, with Q25 trimming in fastp and clone calling in MiXCR, and kept productive beta chains. Records with the same CDR3 protein are collapsed into one entry carrying the most frequent genes and DNA. In this record, the V and J calls reflect TCRdb's handling and not the investigators' own analysis. The sample table shows 650,000 to 1,000,000 distinct CDR3 sequences, and about 37% are seen once. Together, the top ten hold approximately 13% of the sample.

The 40 or so donors, aged about 6 to 100 years, were systemically healthy Caucasian individuals from Russia. Around 10 milliliters of peripheral blood were collected from each donor into EDTA-treated Vacutainer tubes. PBMCs were isolated by Ficoll-Paque density-gradient centrifugation, with at least 7 million obtained per sample. Trizol reagent was used to extract total RNA from PBMCs, with at least 6 micrograms per sample. For every donor, flow cytometry on a PBMC aliquot measured the percentage of naive CD45RAhigh/CD27high T cells. Recombination linked TRBV4-1 to TRBJ1-1, with no confident D gene call. This TCR derives from a man aged 18 to 29 in good health. The sample was blood. CDR3 loop: CASSARGMVNTEAFF. The DNA sequence is TGCGCCAGCAGCGCTAGAGGGATGGTGAACACTGAAGCTTTCTTT.